Listed below are T cell receptor beta chains from one sample, sequenced in a study of control samples from healthy donors and cancer patients. Libraries were prepared by immunoSEQ multiplex PCR; TCRdb keeps only in-frame clonotypes and omits some of them. The table records 150,000 to 200,000 clones, around 91% of them present only once. Material for sequencing was blood. These receptors came from a woman aged 50 to 60 in good health. Each CDR3 is given with its conserved first and last residue. D genes are given only for firm matches. Only part of the rows carry a size: once, few, many, or a class if the clone is expanded.

j_call d_call v_call clone_size cdr3_length cdr3_nt cdr3_aa
TRBJ2-3 . TRBV11-2 . 16 TGTGCCAGCAGCTCAGGAGGGGCGACTAGACGGGCTACGCAGTATTTT CASSSGGATRRATQYF
TRBJ2-3 . TRBV7-9 . 16 TGTGCCAGCAGCTTAGATCTAGCAGCGGGCACAGATACGCAGTATTTT CASSLDLAAGTDTQYF
TRBJ1-2 TRBD1 TRBV28 . 15 TGTGCCAGCAGCACCCCCGGACAGGGACTCTATGGCTACACCTTC CASSTPGQGLYGYTF
TRBJ1-4 TRBD1 TRBV5-1 . 21 TGCGCCAGCAGCCCCTTTCTCCTCTCACGGATGTTCGGGACAGGGAATGAAAAACTGTTTTTT CASSPFLLSRMFGTGNEKLFF
TRBJ2-3 . TRBV4-3 once 15 TGCGCCAGCAGCCACCTTTCGGACGGCGGGGATACGCAGTATTTT CASSHLSDGGDTQYF
TRBJ2-1 . TRBV12-3/TRBV12-4 . 12 TGTGCCAGCAACGGGGGTGAGGATGAGCAGTTCTTC CASNGGEDEQFF
TRBJ2-3 . TRBV2 . 15 TGTGCCAGCAGTCTCCTTAGCGGAAGCACAGATACGCAGTATTTT CASSLLSGSTDTQYF
TRBJ2-3 . TRBV6-4 . 18 TGTGCCAGCAGTGAGGGTTACAGGGTCCCGGCGAGGGCAGATACGCAGTATTTT CASSEGYRVPARADTQYF
TRBJ2-2 . TRBV5-5 . 16 TGTGCCAGCAGCTTGGCTCAGGGGGGGTACACCGGGGAGCTGTTTTTT CASSLAQGGYTGELFF
TRBJ2-1 TRBD2 TRBV7-6 . 16 TGTGCCAGCAGCCCCCGTCTAGCGGGAGTCTACAATGAGCAGTTCTTC CASSPRLAGVYNEQFF
TRBJ2-4 . TRBV7-2 . 19 TGTGCCAGCAGCTTAGCGTCGGGGCTGGCAGCACTAGCCTTAAACATTCAGTACTTC CASSLASGLAALALNIQYF
TRBJ2-3 . TRBV7-2 . 12 TGTGCCAGCAGCTCCCTCCAAGATACGCAGTATTTT CASSSLQDTQYF